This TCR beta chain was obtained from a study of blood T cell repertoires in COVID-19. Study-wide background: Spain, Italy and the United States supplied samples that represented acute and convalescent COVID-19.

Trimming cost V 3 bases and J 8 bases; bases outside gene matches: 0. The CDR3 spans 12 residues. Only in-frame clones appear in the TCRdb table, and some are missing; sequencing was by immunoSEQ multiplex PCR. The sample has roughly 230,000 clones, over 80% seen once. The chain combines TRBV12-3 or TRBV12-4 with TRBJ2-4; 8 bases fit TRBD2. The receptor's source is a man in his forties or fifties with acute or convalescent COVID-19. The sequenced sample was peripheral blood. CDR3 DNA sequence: TGTGCCAGCAGTTTCGGGGGGGACATTCAGTACTTC. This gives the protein CASSFGGDIQYF.